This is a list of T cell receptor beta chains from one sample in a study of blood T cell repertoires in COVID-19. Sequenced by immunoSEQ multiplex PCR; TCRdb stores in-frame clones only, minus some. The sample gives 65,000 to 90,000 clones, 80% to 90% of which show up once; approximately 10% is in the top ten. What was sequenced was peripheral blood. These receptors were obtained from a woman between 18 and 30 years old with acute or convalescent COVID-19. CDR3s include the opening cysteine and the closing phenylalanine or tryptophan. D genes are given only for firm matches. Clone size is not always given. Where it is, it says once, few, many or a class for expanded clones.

DNA: TGTGCCACATCAGGGATTCGGAACTATGGCTACACCTTC; CDR3: CATSGIRNYGYTF; size: .; D: .; V: TRBV19; J: TRBJ1-2
DNA: TGTGCCAGCAGCGCGACAGTGAACACTGAAGCTTTCTTT; CDR3: CASSATVNTEAFF; size: .; D: .; V: TRBV7-9; J: TRBJ1-1
DNA: TGTGCCAGCAGCGTAGAGCTAGCCCCGTTTAGCGCGAAATTATCCGAGCAGTACTTC; CDR3: CASSVELAPFSAKLSEQYF; size: .; D: .; V: TRBV9; J: TRBJ2-7
DNA: TGCAGCGTTGAAGGACTAGCGGGCGGGCGTATAGATACGCAGTATTTT; CDR3: CSVEGLAGGRIDTQYF; size: .; D: TRBD2; V: TRBV29-1; J: TRBJ2-3
DNA: TGTGCCAGCAGTTTGGTCCTAGCTTCACCCCTCCACTTT; CDR3: CASSLVLASPLHF; size: .; D: .; V: TRBV12-3/TRBV12-4; J: TRBJ1-6
DNA: TGTGCCTGGAGTCAGAGGGGGCTGGGGAACACTGAAGCTTTCTTT; CDR3: CAWSQRGLGNTEAFF; size: .; D: TRBD1; V: TRBV30; J: TRBJ1-1
DNA: TGTGCCTGGACGGGGACAGGGGATACTGAAGCTTTCTTT; CDR3: CAWTGTGDTEAFF; size: .; D: TRBD1; V: TRBV30; J: TRBJ1-1
DNA: TGCGCCAGCAGCTTGGCGGGAGAGGGAGTGGAGACCCAGTACTTC; CDR3: CASSLAGEGVETQYF; size: once; D: .; V: TRBV5-1; J: TRBJ2-5
DNA: TGTGCCATCAGTGTCTCACAGGGGGCCACTGAAGCTTTCTTT; CDR3: CAISVSQGATEAFF; size: .; D: TRBD1; V: TRBV10-3; J: TRBJ1-1
DNA: TGTGCCAGTAGTATACAGGGCACCTACAATGAGCAGTTCTTC; CDR3: CASSIQGTYNEQFF; size: .; D: .; V: TRBV19; J: TRBJ2-1
DNA: TGTGCCAGCAGTTTGCGGGTTAGCACAGATACGCAGTATTTT; CDR3: CASSLRVSTDTQYF; size: .; D: .; V: TRBV2; J: TRBJ2-3
DNA: TGTGCCTGGAGTGGACTTCAGTACAATGAGCAGTTCTTC; CDR3: CAWSGLQYNEQFF; size: .; D: .; V: TRBV30; J: TRBJ2-1
DNA: TGTGCCAGCCGACTAGCGGGGGCTCCCTACAATGAGCAGTTCTTC; CDR3: CASRLAGAPYNEQFF; size: .; D: TRBD2; V: TRBV19; J: TRBJ2-1
DNA: TGTGCCAGCAGCTTAGGGGCTGCTACAGAGGAGCAGTTCTTC; CDR3: CASSLGAATEEQFF; size: few; D: .; V: TRBV7-9; J: TRBJ2-1
DNA: TGTGCCAGCAGCCCAACAGGGAACTATGGCTACACCTTC; CDR3: CASSPTGNYGYTF; size: .; D: .; V: TRBV5-4; J: TRBJ1-2
DNA: TGCGCCAGCAGCTTTCGTCTAGCGGGGAACAATGAGCAGTTCTTC; CDR3: CASSFRLAGNNEQFF; size: .; D: TRBD2; V: TRBV5-1; J: TRBJ2-1
DNA: TGTGCCAGCAGTGAAGGCTCTAGCGGGTTGGACTACGAGCAGTACTTC; CDR3: CASSEGSSGLDYEQYF; size: few; D: TRBD2; V: TRBV2; J: TRBJ2-7
DNA: TGTGCCAGCAGTGAGGCAGGGACTAACACCGGGGAGCTGTTTTTT; CDR3: CASSEAGTNTGELFF; size: .; D: .; V: TRBV28; J: TRBJ2-2
DNA: TGCGCCAGCAGGACCGGGACAGGGGGTGCTTTCTTT; CDR3: CASRTGTGGAFF; size: .; D: TRBD1; V: TRBV5-1; J: TRBJ1-1
DNA: TGCGCCAGCAGCGAAAGGGGCGCAGATACGCAGTATTTT; CDR3: CASSERGADTQYF; size: .; D: .; V: TRBV5-1; J: TRBJ2-3
DNA: TGTGCCAGCAGCCCGCCTGGCGGGGGACCCCTAGATACGCAGTATTTT; CDR3: CASSPPGGGPLDTQYF; size: .; D: TRBD2; V: TRBV7-9; J: TRBJ2-3
DNA: TGTGCCAGCAGGGCGGGAGGAGGGACAGATACGCAGTATTTT; CDR3: CASRAGGGTDTQYF; size: .; D: TRBD2; V: TRBV2; J: TRBJ2-3
DNA: TGTGCCAGCAGCGGTGGACTAGCGGTCCTGAGCTCCTACAATGAGCAGTTCTTC; CDR3: CASSGGLAVLSSYNEQFF; size: .; D: TRBD2; V: TRBV9; J: TRBJ2-1
DNA: TGTGCCAGCAGCTCGGGGGGGACCGGGGAGCTGTTTTTT; CDR3: CASSSGGTGELFF; size: .; D: TRBD2; V: TRBV5-6; J: TRBJ2-2
DNA: TGTGCCAGCAGCCCCCGTCTAGCGGGGGGGCGGTATAGCACAGATACGCAGTATTTT; CDR3: CASSPRLAGGRYSTDTQYF; size: .; D: TRBD2; V: TRBV7-6; J: TRBJ2-3
DNA: TGTGCCAGCAGTGATGGAGGGATCAACACTGAAGCTTTCTTT; CDR3: CASSDGGINTEAFF; size: .; D: .; V: TRBV6-1; J: TRBJ1-1
DNA: TGTGCCAGCACCCACAGGGACAATCAGCCCCAGCATTTT; CDR3: CASTHRDNQPQHF; size: .; D: .; V: TRBV6-1; J: TRBJ1-5
DNA: TGTGCCAGTAGTTGGGACAGCGACGGCTATAGCAATCAGCCCCAGCATTTT; CDR3: CASSWDSDGYSNQPQHF; size: few; D: TRBD1; V: TRBV19; J: TRBJ1-5
DNA: TGTGCCAGCAGCTTAGGGACTAGTCAGGTCAATGAGCAGTTCTTC; CDR3: CASSLGTSQVNEQFF; size: .; D: TRBD2; V: TRBV11-2; J: TRBJ2-1
DNA: TGTGCCAGCAGCTTAGAAGGACTAGGGGGGCGGAACGAGCAGTACTTC; CDR3: CASSLEGLGGRNEQYF; size: .; D: .; V: TRBV7-9; J: TRBJ2-7
DNA: TGTGCCATCAGTGACGACAGGGCTGGAAACACCATATATTTT; CDR3: CAISDDRAGNTIYF; size: .; D: TRBD1; V: TRBV10-3; J: TRBJ1-3
DNA: TGTGCCAGTAGCAGGGACATCCAAGAGACCCAGTACTTC; CDR3: CASSRDIQETQYF; size: once; D: .; V: TRBV19; J: TRBJ2-5
DNA: TGTGCCAGCAGCTTACACGGGGACTATGGCTACACCTTC; CDR3: CASSLHGDYGYTF; size: few; D: .; V: TRBV7-2; J: TRBJ1-2
DNA: TGTGCCAGCAGTTACTCGAATTCGGGGAAGACTGAAGCTTTCTTT; CDR3: CASSYSNSGKTEAFF; size: .; D: .; V: TRBV6-5; J: TRBJ1-1
DNA: TGTGCCAGCAGTCCCGAGACAGGGATAAACTATGGCTACACCTTC; CDR3: CASSPETGINYGYTF; size: few; D: TRBD1; V: TRBV27; J: TRBJ1-2
DNA: TGTGCCAGCAGCTTAGGGTTGCGGGAACCCAAACTCGGTGAGCAGTTCTTC; CDR3: CASSLGLREPKLGEQFF; size: .; D: .; V: TRBV5-4; J: TRBJ2-1
DNA: TGCAGCGTTGGACAGGACTATGGCTACACCTTC; CDR3: CSVGQDYGYTF; size: few; D: .; V: TRBV29-1; J: TRBJ1-2
DNA: TGTGCCAGCAGCTTAGGTTTCTCGAAACCCGGGAACGGGTACAATGAGCAGTTCTTC; CDR3: CASSLGFSKPGNGYNEQFF; size: .; D: .; V: TRBV11-2; J: TRBJ2-1
DNA: TGTGCCAGCAGTGAAAACGACGGACAGGGGAATCAGCCCCAGCATTTT; CDR3: CASSENDGQGNQPQHF; size: .; D: TRBD1; V: TRBV6-1; J: TRBJ1-5
DNA: TGTGCCAGCAGTCTGACTAGCAATGAGCAGTTCTTC; CDR3: CASSLTSNEQFF; size: .; D: .; V: TRBV6-5; J: TRBJ2-1
DNA: TGTGCCAGCAGCCAAGATTCCGGCGGGGGGGCAGAGACCCAGTACTTC; CDR3: CASSQDSGGGAETQYF; size: .; D: TRBD2; V: TRBV4-2; J: TRBJ2-5
DNA: TGTGCCAGTAGTATAGGCGGGGAAAAGACAGATACGCAGTATTTT; CDR3: CASSIGGEKTDTQYF; size: once; D: .; V: TRBV19; J: TRBJ2-3
DNA: TGTGCCAGCAGCCCGCAGGGTCAAGCCTACAATGAGCAGTTCTTC; CDR3: CASSPQGQAYNEQFF; size: .; D: .; V: TRBV11-1; J: TRBJ2-1
DNA: TGTGCCAGCAGCATACCTGCGGGCAGCTTGAACACTGAAGCTTTCTTT; CDR3: CASSIPAGSLNTEAFF; size: .; D: .; V: TRBV11-1; J: TRBJ1-1
DNA: TGTGCCAGCTCACCCGAGACCGGGACTCCCTCATACGAGCAGTACTTC; CDR3: CASSPETGTPSYEQYF; size: .; D: .; V: TRBV18; J: TRBJ2-7
DNA: TGTGCCAGTACCCCAGGACAGGGGGCAAACACTGAAGCTTTCTTT; CDR3: CASTPGQGANTEAFF; size: .; D: TRBD1; V: TRBV19; J: TRBJ1-1
DNA: TGTGCCAGCAGTGTCTCGAGACTATCCCTCTCCTACAATGAGCAGTTCTTC; CDR3: CASSVSRLSLSYNEQFF; size: .; D: .; V: TRBV28; J: TRBJ2-1
DNA: TGTGCCAGCTCACCAATGGGGGGGCTAATCACTGAAGCTTTCTTT; CDR3: CASSPMGGLITEAFF; size: .; D: .; V: TRBV18; J: TRBJ1-1
DNA: TGTGCCAGCAGTCCCTCCGGGACAGGGAGCTATGGCTACACCTTC; CDR3: CASSPSGTGSYGYTF; size: .; D: TRBD1; V: TRBV28; J: TRBJ1-2
DNA: TGTGCCAGCAGCCTTATCCTAGCGGCGGGCACAGATACGCAGTATTTT; CDR3: CASSLILAAGTDTQYF; size: .; D: TRBD2; V: TRBV14; J: TRBJ2-3
DNA: TGTGCAAGTCGCTCCGCGGGCCCTTGGAATTCACCCCTCCACTTT; CDR3: CASRSAGPWNSPLHF; size: .; D: .; V: TRBV12-2; J: TRBJ1-6
DNA: TGTGCCAGCAGCGGATGGACAGGGGTGACCGGGGAGCTGTTTTTT; CDR3: CASSGWTGVTGELFF; size: .; D: TRBD1; V: TRBV7-9; J: TRBJ2-2
DNA: TGTGCCAGCAGCGGGAAAGGGACTAGCGGGGGGTATGAGCAGTTCTTC; CDR3: CASSGKGTSGGYEQFF; size: once; D: TRBD2; V: TRBV7-2; J: TRBJ2-1
DNA: TGCGCCAGCAGCTTGGGACAGGTCGGGGAGCTGTTTTTT; CDR3: CASSLGQVGELFF; size: .; D: .; V: TRBV5-1; J: TRBJ2-2
DNA: TGTGCCAGTAGGAGGGAATCGGGGGTGAACACTGAAGCTTTCTTT; CDR3: CASRRESGVNTEAFF; size: .; D: .; V: TRBV19; J: TRBJ1-1
DNA: TGTGCCAGCTCGGATTCCGCGGGGAACACTGAAGCTTTCTTT; CDR3: CASSDSAGNTEAFF; size: .; D: .; V: TRBV18; J: TRBJ1-1